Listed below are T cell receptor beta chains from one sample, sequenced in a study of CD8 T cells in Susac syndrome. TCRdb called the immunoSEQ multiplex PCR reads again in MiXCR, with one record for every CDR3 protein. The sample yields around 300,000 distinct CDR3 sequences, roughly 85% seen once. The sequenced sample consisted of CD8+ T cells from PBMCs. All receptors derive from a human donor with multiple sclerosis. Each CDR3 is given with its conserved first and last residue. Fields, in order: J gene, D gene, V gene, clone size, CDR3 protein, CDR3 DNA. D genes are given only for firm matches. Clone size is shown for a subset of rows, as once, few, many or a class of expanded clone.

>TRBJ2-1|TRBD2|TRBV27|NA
CASSLLAGGPYEQLF
TGTGCCAGCAGTTTGCTAGCGGGAGGGCCCTATGAGCAGCTCTTC
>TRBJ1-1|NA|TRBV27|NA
CASMSGQIVPNTEAFF
TGTGCCAGCATGTCAGGACAAATTGTTCCGAACACTGAAGCTTTCTTT
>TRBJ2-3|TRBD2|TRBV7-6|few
CASSGAGNRDTQYF
TGTGCCAGCAGCGGAGCGGGGAACAGGGATACGCAGTATTTT
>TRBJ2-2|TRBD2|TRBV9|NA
CASSVVTGGAGELFF
TGTGCCAGCAGCGTAGTCACGGGGGGTGCCGGGGAGCTGTTTTTT
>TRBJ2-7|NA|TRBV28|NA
CASFLYREQYF
TGTGCCAGCTTTTTATATCGCGAGCAGTACTTC
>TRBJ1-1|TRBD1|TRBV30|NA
CAWDRGTEAFF
TGTGCCTGGGACAGGGGTACTGAAGCTTTCTTT
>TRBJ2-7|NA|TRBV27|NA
CASSPTGRVYEQYF
TGTGCCAGCAGTCCAACAGGGCGGGTTTACGAGCAGTACTTC
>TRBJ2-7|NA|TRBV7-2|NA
CASSWGVADEQYF
TGTGCCAGCAGCTGGGGGGTAGCAGACGAGCAGTACTTC
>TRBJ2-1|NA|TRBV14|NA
CASSHHDRISYNEQFF
TGTGCCAGCAGCCACCACGACAGAATCTCCTACAATGAGCAGTTCTTC
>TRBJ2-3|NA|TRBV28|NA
CASIPEPAGRSDTQYF
TGTGCCAGCATCCCAGAGCCGGCAGGGAGGTCAGATACGCAGTATTTT
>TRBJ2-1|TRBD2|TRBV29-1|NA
CSGSGGFETSGYNEQFF
TGCAGCGGTTCCGGGGGTTTCGAGACTAGCGGATACAATGAGCAGTTCTTC
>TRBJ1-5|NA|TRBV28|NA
CASSLMQVNQPQHF
TGTGCCAGCAGTTTAATGCAGGTCAATCAGCCCCAGCATTTT
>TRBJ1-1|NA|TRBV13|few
CASSRQMNTEAFF
TGTGCCAGCAGCAGACAGATGAACACTGAAGCTTTCTTT
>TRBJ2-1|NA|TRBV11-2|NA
CASSLVPFSYNEQFF
TGTGCCAGCAGCTTAGTCCCCTTCTCCTACAATGAGCAGTTCTTC
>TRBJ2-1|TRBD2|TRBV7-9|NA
CASSWSPSGINEQFF
TGTGCCAGCAGCTGGAGTCCTAGCGGGATTAATGAGCAGTTCTTC
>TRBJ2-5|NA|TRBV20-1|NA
CSARGEQGFEETQYF
TGCAGTGCTAGAGGGGAGCAGGGGTTTGAAGAGACCCAGTACTTC
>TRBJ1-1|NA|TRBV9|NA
CASSVAVNTEAFF
TGTGCCAGCAGCGTGGCCGTGAACACTGAAGCTTTCTTT
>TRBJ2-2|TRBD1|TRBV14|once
CASSRQGRTGELFF
TGTGCCAGCAGCAGACAGGGTAGGACCGGGGAGCTGTTTTTT
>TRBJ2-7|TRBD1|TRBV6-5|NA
CASSYWVGGTYEQYF
TGTGCCAGCAGTTACTGGGTAGGGGGCACCTACGAGCAGTACTTC
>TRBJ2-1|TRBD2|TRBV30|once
CAWSLLAGSYNEQFF
TGTGCCTGGAGCCTCCTAGCGGGCTCCTACAATGAGCAGTTCTTC
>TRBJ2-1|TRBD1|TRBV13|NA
CASSLGTGGDDNEQFF
TGTGCCAGCAGCTTAGGTACAGGGGGCGATGACAATGAGCAGTTCTTC
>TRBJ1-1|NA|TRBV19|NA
CASSIVSLSGRWNTEAFF
TGTGCCAGTAGTATAGTAAGCCTCTCTGGGAGGTGGAACACTGAAGCTTTCTTT
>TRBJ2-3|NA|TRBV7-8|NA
CASCSAAPDTQYF
TGTGCCAGCTGCTCAGCGGCCCCGGATACGCAGTATTTT
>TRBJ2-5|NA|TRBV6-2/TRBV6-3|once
CASSYGLVRETQYF
TGTGCCAGCAGTTACGGTCTGGTCCGAGAGACCCAGTACTTC
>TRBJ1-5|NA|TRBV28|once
CASSLRRDFSNQPQHF
TGTGCCAGCAGTTTGCGTCGAGACTTTAGCAATCAGCCCCAGCATTTT
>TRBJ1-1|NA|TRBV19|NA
CASSIDGQITEAFF
TGTGCCAGTAGTATAGATGGACAGATCACTGAAGCTTTCTTT
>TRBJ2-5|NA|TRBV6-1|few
CASRSGVPQETQYF
TGTGCCAGCAGGTCAGGGGTACCCCAAGAGACCCAGTACTTC
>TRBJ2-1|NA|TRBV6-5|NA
CASSFDSKEQFF
TGTGCCAGCAGCTTCGACTCTAAGGAGCAGTTCTTC
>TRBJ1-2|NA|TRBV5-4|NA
CASSLDQGTHYGYTF
TGTGCCAGCAGCTTGGACCAGGGGACGCACTATGGCTACACCTTC
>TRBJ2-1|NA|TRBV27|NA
CASSYTGVGEQFF
TGTGCCAGCAGTTATACCGGGGTTGGTGAGCAGTTCTTC
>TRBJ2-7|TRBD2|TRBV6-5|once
CASSVTSDPSYEQYF
TGTGCCAGCAGTGTCACTAGCGACCCATCCTACGAGCAGTACTTC
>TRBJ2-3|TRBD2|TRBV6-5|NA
CASSYFGGRFPDTQYF
TGTGCCAGCAGTTACTTTGGCGGGAGATTCCCAGATACGCAGTATTTT
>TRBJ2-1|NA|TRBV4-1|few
CASSQDRAGSYNEQFF
TGCGCCAGCAGCCAAGATAGAGCGGGCTCCTACAATGAGCAGTTCTTC
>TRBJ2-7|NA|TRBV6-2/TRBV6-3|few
CASMTLSYEQYF
TGTGCCAGCATGACCCTCTCCTACGAGCAGTACTTC
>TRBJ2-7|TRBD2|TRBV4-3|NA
CASSQDPGLAGTEQYF
TGCGCCAGCAGCCAAGATCCGGGACTAGCGGGTACCGAGCAGTACTTC
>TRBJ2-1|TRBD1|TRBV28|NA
CASSFRDRGTYNEQFF
TGTGCCAGCAGTTTTCGGGACAGGGGGACCTACAATGAGCAGTTCTTC
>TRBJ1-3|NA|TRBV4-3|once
CASSSASMLSGNTIYF
TGCGCCAGCAGCTCTGCCTCTATGCTCTCTGGAAACACCATATATTTT
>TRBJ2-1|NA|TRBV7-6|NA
CASSEIALSSYNEQFF
TGTGCCAGCAGCGAGATCGCGTTAAGCTCCTACAATGAGCAGTTCTTC
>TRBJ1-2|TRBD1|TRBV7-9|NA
CASSPPGQGIVSHMGYTF
TGTGCCAGCAGCCCACCTGGACAGGGAATTGTCTCGCATATGGGCTACACCTTC
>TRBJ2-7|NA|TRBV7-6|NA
CASSLEGGPTSYEQYF
TGTGCCAGCAGCTTAGAAGGAGGGCCTACGAGCTACGAGCAGTACTTC
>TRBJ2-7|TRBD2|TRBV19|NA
CASNPRDYRGGEQYF
TGTGCCTCAAACCCCAGGGACTACCGCGGAGGCGAGCAGTACTTC
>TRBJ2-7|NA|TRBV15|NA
CATSRPDTGFSSEQYF
TGTGCCACCAGCAGACCAGACACAGGCTTCTCTTCCGAGCAGTACTTC
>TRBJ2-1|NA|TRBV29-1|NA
CSVEFSQEQFF
TGCAGCGTTGAATTTTCACAGGAGCAGTTCTTC